The 19 T cell receptor beta chains below come from one sample, sequenced in a study of identical twins. TCRdb ran MiXCR on the 5' RACE reads and lists one entry per CDR3 protein. The sample holds approximately 300,000 distinct CDR3 sequences, 8% to 9.5% seen once. This sample was also put to use in a study of yellow fever vaccine responses in identical twins.

The sample taken for sequencing was CD8+ T cells sorted from blood. The receptors shown here come from a woman aged 18-29 years in good health.

The chain couples TRBV29-1 to TRBJ2-1; 10 bases align to TRBD1. The germline CDR1 and CDR2 sequences are SQVTM and ANQGSEA. This CDR3 is built from 14 residues. With V trimmed by 5 bases and J by 7 bases, 8 bases remained unmatched. This CDR3 is CSVTTGGAGNEQFF. The CDR3 DNA is TGCAGCGTTACGACAGGGGGCGCGGGAAATGAGCAGTTCTTC.

The chain combines TRBV7-9 with TRBJ2-2; D is unclear. CDR1 is SEHNR, CDR2 FQNEAQ, per germline (reference sequence). V was pared by 5 bases and J by 4 bases, with 8 bases between. CDR3 length: 13 amino acids. CDR3 region: CASSIGFTGELFF. CDR3 in DNA: TGTGCCAGCAGCATCGGCTTCACCGGGGAGCTGTTTTTT. Supplemented by reference TRBV7-9 and TRBJ2-2, the full variable domain reads DTGVSQNPRHKITKRGQNVTFRCDPISEHNRLYWYRQTLGQGPEFLTYFQNEAQLEKSRLLSDRFSAERPKGSFSTLEIQRTEQGDSAMYLCASSIGFTGELFFGEGSRLTVL.

In its sample, this clonotype was seen many times. V gene TRBV6-2 or TRBV6-3 combines with J gene TRBJ2-3, with 9 positions matching TRBD2. Germline values: CDR1 MNHEY, CDR2 SVGEGT. J lost 6 bases, V lost 5 bases, and 12 bases had no gene match. The CDR3 has 16 amino acids. The CDR3 sequence: CASSHRTSATLDTQYF. As DNA, the CDR3 is TGTGCCAGCAGTCATCGGACTAGCGCGACCCTGGATACGCAGTATTTT.

The V call is TRBV20-1, the J call TRBJ1-1, with no clear D. Trimming removed 5 bases from V and 1 base from J, with 14 bases in between. Germline CDR1 is DFQATT and CDR2 is SNEGSKA (reference sequence). The CDR3 is made up of 14 amino acids. CDR3 loop: CSAFRGGSNTEAFF. As DNA, the CDR3 is TGCAGTGCTTTCCGAGGAGGGTCGAACACTGAAGCTTTCTTT.

A few counts support this clonotype. The V and J genes are TRBV25-1 and TRBJ2-7; no clear D gene. The germline V gene has CDR1 MGHDK and CDR2 SYGVNS. The CDR3 contains 14 residues. The V end was cut by 1 base, the J end by 3 bases, with 10 bases between. The DNA for the CDR3 is TGTGCCAGCAGTGAATCTCGGAGCGACTACGAGCAGTACTTC. Translation gives CASSESRSDYEQYF.

This clonotype was counted at least ten times. This chain connects TRBV29-1 to TRBJ1-5, with D hard to call. The CDR3 sequence is 11 residues long. Germline V CDR1 and CDR2: SQVTM, ANQGSEA. Trimming removed 7 bases from V and 5 bases from J, with 9 bases in between. Here the CDR3 reads CSDLRDQPQHF. The CDR3 coding sequence is TGCAGCGATTTGAGGGATCAGCCCCAGCATTTT.

At least ten counts were recorded for this clonotype. J is TRBJ2-2 and V is TRBV6-5; no clear D gene. Per germline, CDR1 MNHEY and CDR2 SVGAGI. V was shortened by 0 bases and J by 6 bases, with 17 bases between the two germline ends. CDR3 length: 17 residues. CDR3 coding DNA: TGTGCCAGCAGTTACTCGGAGTCCTACAGTGGAGCCGGGGAGCTGTTTTTT. It codes for CASSYSESYSGAGELFF.

This clonotype was seen ten or more times. CDR3 sequence (DNA): TGCAGCGTTGTGGGACAGGGGTCTGGGGCCAACGTCCTGACTTTC. It translates to CSVVGQGSGANVLTF. The chain links TRBV29-1 to TRBJ2-6; 10 nucleotides line up with TRBD1. With V trimmed by 4 bases and J by 1 base, 1 base remained unmatched. There are 15 residues in the CDR3. CDR1 is SQVTM and CDR2 is ANQGSEA in the germline V gene.

At least ten counts were recorded for this clonotype. The chain combines TRBV20-1 with TRBJ2-3; 15 bases are shared with TRBD2. V lost 6 bases, J lost 6 bases, and 13 bases stayed unmatched. This CDR3 is 17 amino acids long. Germline V gives CDR1 DFQATT, CDR2 SNEGSKA (reference sequence). The CDR3 DNA reads TGCAGTGCCCCCGGGACTAGCGGGGGGAGCCCGGGGGATACGCAGTATTTT. Its translation: CSAPGTSGGSPGDTQYF.

At least ten counts were recorded for this clonotype. The chain is built from TRBV5-1 and TRBJ2-7, with 7 positions matching TRBD2. Germline V gene lookup returns CDR1 SGHRS and CDR2 YFSETQ. The V gene end was trimmed by 4 bases and the J gene end by 2 bases; junction bases not matched to a gene: 3. The CDR3 is made up of 13 amino acids. CDR3 DNA: TGCGCCAGCAGCCCGGGGGGTACCTACGAGCAGTACTTC. Its protein product is CASSPGGTYEQYF.

About this clonotype itself: Since a much larger clone is just one base distant, this may be a read error. This chain links TRBV3-1 with TRBJ2-7; D is possibly TRBD1 or TRBD2 (5 bases each). There are 16 residues in the CDR3. In germline, CDR1 is LGHDT, CDR2 YNNKEL (reference sequence). The CDR3 nucleotides are TGTGCCACCAGCCAAGATCTGGCAGGGAGAACCTACGAGCAGTACTTC. Its protein is CATSQDLAGRTYEQYF.

In this sample, this clonotype turned up a few times. The rearrangement uses TRBV27 and TRBJ1-1, with 8 bases identical to TRBD1. The CDR3 has 14 amino acids. V trimming: 6 bases; J trimming: 2 bases; junction bases outside the gene matches: 5. CDR1 is MNHEY and CDR2 is SMNVEV in the germline V gene (reference sequence). The CDR3 loop reads CASRGQVLNTEAFF. In DNA form, the CDR3 reads TGTGCCAGCAGGGGACAGGTACTTAACACTGAAGCTTTCTTT.

This clonotype was recorded at least ten times. The genes are TRBV3-1 and TRBJ1-2; D remains unclear. Germline assignment: CDR1 LGHDT and CDR2 YNNKEL (reference sequence). This CDR3 comprises 16 residues. V dropped 4 bases and J dropped 1 base, with 16 bases sitting between them. The CDR3 sequence is CASSPSAGTFNYGYTF. For the CDR3, the DNA is TGTGCCAGCAGCCCATCCGCCGGTACATTTAACTATGGCTACACCTTC.

Worth noting for this clonotype: The junction and the germline gene differ at one end; a read error may be behind it. CDR3 coding DNA: TGCGCCAGCAGGCCCTTCTCGACAGTCTACGAGCAGTACTTC. This encodes CASRPFSTVYEQYF. The chain uses TRBV5-6 and TRBJ2-7; D might be TRBD1 (5 bases). Germline loops: CDR1 SGHDT, CDR2 YYEEEE. This CDR3 contains 14 residues.

This chain joins TRBV29-1 and TRBJ2-2; TRBD1 agrees at 9 bases. Germline V gene lookup returns CDR1 SQVTM and CDR2 ANQGSEA. The trim removed 3 bases at V and 1 base at J, leaving 9 bases unmatched. This CDR3 contains 17 residues. CDR3 region: CSVEMVGQGGNTGELFF. CDR3 in DNA: TGCAGCGTTGAGATGGTGGGACAGGGTGGGAACACCGGGGAGCTGTTTTTT.

This clonotype was counted between two and nine times. As DNA, the CDR3 is TGTGCCAGTAGTATAGGATCGCCCTTTGAAAATCAGCCCCAGCATTTT. Translating it yields CASSIGSPFENQPQHF. The chain recombines TRBV19 with TRBJ1-5, with D unresolved. The germline V gene has CDR1 LNHDA and CDR2 SQIVND (reference sequence). V shed 1 base and J shed 4 bases, with 14 bases lying between them. The CDR3 length is 16 residues.

The rearrangement uses TRBV27 and TRBJ1-1; 7 bases are a match to TRBD1. Per the germline V gene, CDR1 is MNHEY and CDR2 is SMNVEV (reference sequence). V lost 2 bases and J lost 6; bases outside the gene matches: 3. The CDR3 runs to 13 residues. The CDR3: CASSLLDRSEAFF. The CDR3, as DNA: TGTGCCAGCAGTTTACTGGACAGGTCTGAAGCTTTCTTT.

This clonotype came up a few times. The chain joins TRBV15 to TRBJ2-5, with D uncertain. Germline CDR1 LNHNV, CDR2 YYDKDF (reference sequence). Trimming pared 2 bases from V and 0 bases from J, leaving 7 bases between. This CDR3 is built from 14 residues. For the CDR3, the DNA is TGTGCCACCAGCAGAATTGGGTACCAAGAGACCCAGTACTTC. It encodes CATSRIGYQETQYF.

This clonotype was recorded at least ten times. The chain combines TRBV15 with TRBJ1-5; D possibly corresponds to TRBD1 (6 bases). This CDR3 has 13 amino acids. The germline V gene encodes CDR1 LNHNV and CDR2 YYDKDF (reference sequence). V lost 8 bases and J 6 bases, leaving 14 bases between the germline ends. This CDR3 is CATGGGGGQPQHF. The DNA of the CDR3 is TGTGCCACCGGCGGAGGGGGAGGTCAGCCCCAGCATTTT.